This TCR beta chain emerged from a study of OX40 agonist ivuxolimab in advanced cancers. Study results and caveats: There were, on average, more expanded clones in CD8+ T cells than in CD4+.

The sample holds one count of this clone. Its specificity is unknown. Clones were sequenced by immunoSEQ multiplex PCR, and TCRdb holds only the in-frame ones, with some missing. The table has about 29,000 clones, about nine tenths seen once; the top ten hold 9.4%. This sequence was found in an adult with an advanced solid tumor such as melanoma, head and neck, liver or kidney cancer. The sequencing used CD4+ or CD8+ T cells sorted from blood, collected in a trial of the OX40 agonist ivuxolimab.

CDR3 DNA sequence: TGTGCCATCAGTCAGGACAGGGACCCTTCCTACGAGCAGTACTTC. This sequence encodes CAISQDRDPSYEQYF. V is TRBV10-3 and J is TRBJ2-7; 8 nucleotides match TRBD1. Germline V gene sequence: CDR1 ENHRY, CDR2 SYGVKD. CDR3 length: 15 residues. Losses at the gene ends were 5 bases for V and 1 base for J; bases not matched to a gene: 7.